One sample yielded the 21 T cell receptor beta chains listed below, sequenced in a study of cytomegalovirus exposure and HLA in healthy donors. Using immunoSEQ multiplex PCR, the repertoire was profiled, and TCRdb retains in-frame clones only, with some absent. The sample consists of approximately 160,000 clones, around four fifths of them appearing once. The sample comprised PBMCs. These receptor sequences come from a man aged 30-40 years in good health and CMV-seropositive.

The rearrangement links TRBV27 to TRBJ2-5; D is undetermined. Germline CDR1 reads MNHEY; CDR2 reads SMNVEV (reference sequence). This CDR3 has 15 residues. V was cut by 2 bases and J by 1 base, with 11 bases left in between. The CDR3 here is CASSLAPGTQETQYF. Written as DNA, the CDR3 is TGTGCCAGCAGTTTAGCGCCAGGCACCCAAGAGACCCAGTACTTC.

This sequence joins TRBV5-4 and TRBJ2-3, with D possibly being TRBD2 (5 bases). V dropped 0 bases and J dropped 0 bases, with 8 bases sitting between them. This CDR3 comprises 15 residues. From germline, CDR1 is SGHNT and CDR2 YYREEE (reference sequence). This CDR3 reads CASSLAGKSTDTQYF. CDR3 DNA sequence: TGTGCCAGCAGCTTGGCGGGGAAAAGCACAGATACGCAGTATTTT.

V and J are TRBV19 and TRBJ2-3, with D tentatively TRBD1 (6 bases). V dropped 5 bases and J dropped 1 base, with 10 bases sitting between them. Germline V gene data show CDR1 as LNHDA and CDR2 as SQIVND (reference sequence). The CDR3 totals 14 residues. The CDR3 loop is CASSYGQRTDTQYF. DNA of the CDR3: TGTGCCAGTAGTTATGGACAGCGCACAGATACGCAGTATTTT.

This clone was seen more than once but under ten times. This chain joins TRBV6-5 and TRBJ1-1; TRBD1 is a possible D gene (5 bases). V lost 6 bases and J 4 bases, leaving 12 bases between the germline ends. CDR3 length equals 13 residues. Looked up from germline, CDR1 is MNHEY and CDR2 is SVGAGI. The CDR3 loop is CASRQGVVTEAFF. CDR3 sequence (DNA): TGTGCCAGCAGACAAGGGGTGGTCACTGAAGCTTTCTTT.

V and J are TRBV7-9 and TRBJ2-5, with D possibly matching TRBD2 (6 bases). Germline V lookup: CDR1 SEHNR, CDR2 FQNEAQ (reference sequence). This CDR3 has 16 residues. Between the trimmed V and J ends, which lost 2 bases and 2 bases, there was a span of 15 bases. The CDR3 DNA is TGTGCCAGCAGCTTACCCCCGCGGGGCCCACAAGAGACCCAGTACTTC. Residues: CASSLPPRGPQETQYF.

The gene calls are TRBV7-9 and TRBJ1-4; 10 bases are shared with TRBD1. This CDR3 has 16 amino acids. Germline V lookup: CDR1 SEHNR, CDR2 FQNEAQ (reference sequence). J gave up 5 bases and V 1 base, and 4 bases lay outside the gene matches. The CDR3: CASSLGWDRGNEKLFF. The DNA of the CDR3 is TGTGCCAGCAGCTTAGGCTGGGACAGGGGAAATGAAAAACTGTTTTTT.

This chain connects TRBV6-5 to TRBJ1-5; tentatively, D is TRBD1 (5 bases). The V gene's germline CDR1 is MNHEY and CDR2 SVGAGI. The V end lost 6 bases, the J end lost 0 bases, and 12 bases lay between the germline ends. The CDR3 extends over 15 amino acids. The CDR3 nucleotides read TGTGCCAGCAGCCCCCAAGGGGATAGCAATCAGCCCCAGCATTTT. It translates to CASSPQGDSNQPQHF.

The J gene is TRBJ1-6, the V gene TRBV6-6, with D perhaps matching TRBD1 (6 bases). The CDR3 runs 15 residues. The V and J ends lost 5 bases and 9 bases respectively, with 17 bases between them. Germline V CDR1 and CDR2: MNHNY, SVGAGI (reference sequence). CDR3 sequence: CASSPRAGDPSPLHF. DNA of the CDR3: TGTGCCAGCAGTCCACGGGCAGGGGACCCTTCACCCCTCCACTTT.

Only a few counts were recorded for this clone. This rearrangement joins TRBV19 to TRBJ1-1; 7 positions match TRBD1. CDR3 length: 12 amino acids. The germline CDR1 and CDR2 sequences are LNHDA and SQIVND (reference sequence). After removal of 4 bases from V and 7 bases from J, the junction contained 3 bases not matched to a gene. The CDR3 protein is CASSTWDSEAFF. CDR3 nucleotides: TGTGCCAGTAGTACGTGGGACAGTGAAGCTTTCTTT.

DNA for the CDR3: TGTGCCAGTGACCGGGGGTTATTCTTAAAGAGCTCTGGGGCCAACGTCCTGACTTTC. Translating gives CASDRGLFLKSSGANVLTF. V usage is TRBV7-9 and J usage is TRBJ2-6; D might be TRBD2 (6 bases). CDR3 length: 19 amino acids. The germline V gene encodes CDR1 SEHNR and CDR2 FQNEAQ (reference sequence). V lost 9 bases, J lost 0 bases, and 24 bases lay in between.

The V gene is TRBV7-3, the J gene TRBJ1-2, with 11 positions matching TRBD1. The CDR3 spans 14 residues. V lost 3 bases to trimming and J lost 8 bases; unmatched junction nucleotides: 5. Per germline, CDR1 SGHTA and CDR2 FQGTGA. CDR3 sequence reads: CASSFEGQGGGYTF. The DNA for the CDR3 is TGTGCCAGCAGCTTCGAGGGACAGGGGGGCGGCTACACCTTC.

The chain recombines TRBV6-4 with TRBJ2-3; D not resolved. The CDR3 runs 15 residues. Per the germline V gene, CDR1 is MRHNA and CDR2 is SNTAGT. Trimming pared 5 bases from V and 4 bases from J, leaving 16 bases between. CDR3 sequence reads: CASSPSPDFADTQYF. As DNA, the CDR3 is TGTGCCAGCAGTCCCTCCCCCGACTTTGCAGATACGCAGTATTTT.

CDR3 protein: CASSVVMAGGAFF. For the CDR3, the DNA is TGTGCCAGCAGCGTAGTTATGGCAGGGGGAGCTTTCTTT. The chain uses TRBV9 and TRBJ1-1, with 7 bases identical to TRBD1. Germline CDR1 reads SGDLS; CDR2 reads YYNGEE. The CDR3 runs 13 residues. V trimming: 0 bases; J trimming: 10 bases; junction bases outside the gene matches: 6.

The rearrangement uses TRBV7-3 and TRBJ1-2; D gene unclear. The CDR3 consists of 14 residues. Trimming took off 2 bases at V and 6 bases at J, with 13 bases between the two ends. From germline, CDR1 is SGHTA and CDR2 FQGTGA. Here the CDR3 reads CASSLLGSSHGYTF. CDR3 bases: TGTGCCAGCAGCTTATTAGGGAGCTCCCATGGCTACACCTTC.

J is TRBJ1-4 and V is TRBV7-9, with D perhaps matching TRBD1 (5 bases). The germline CDR1 and CDR2 sequences are SEHNR and FQNEAQ (reference sequence). The CDR3 is 14 residues long. Trimming shortened V by 6 bases and J by 7 bases, and 15 bases separated the two germline ends. CDR3 sequence: CASRLGGAGEKLFF. CDR3 nucleotides: TGTGCCAGCAGACTCGGAGGGGCGGGTGAAAAACTGTTTTTT.

This clone is a singleton in its sample. The J gene is TRBJ2-7, the V gene TRBV11-3, with 7 bases identical to TRBD1. The CDR3 loop spans 15 amino acids. CDR1 and CDR2 (germline): SGHNT, YENEEA. The trim removed 4 bases at V and 5 bases at J, leaving 11 bases unmatched. DNA for the CDR3: TGTGCCAGCAGCTCAACAGGGGTCGGTCGGAACGAGCAGTACTTC. Protein sequence: CASSSTGVGRNEQYF. Full variable domain (rest looked up from reference TRBV11-3 and TRBJ2-7): EAGVVQSPRYKIIEKKQPVAFWCNPISGHNTLYWYLQNLGQGPELLIRYENEEAVDDSQLPKDRFSAERLKGVDSTLKIQPAELGDSAVYLCASSSTGVGRNEQYFGPGTRLTVT.

Only one count was recorded for this clone. This chain joins TRBV9 and TRBJ2-6; perhaps TRBD2 as D (7 bases). The CDR3 is made up of 18 amino acids. CDR1 is SGDLS and CDR2 is YYNGEE in the germline V gene. Trimming cost V 3 bases and J 0 bases, with 16 bases left between them. The DNA of the CDR3 is TGTGCCAGCAGCGCCGGGGAGGGGGATTTCTCTGGGGCCAACGTCCTGACTTTC. Protein product: CASSAGEGDFSGANVLTF.

The J gene is TRBJ1-1, the V gene TRBV19; 11 bases line up with TRBD1. Unmatched junction bases numbered 4, after V lost 7 bases and J lost 6 bases. CDR3 length: 13 amino acids. Germline-derived CDR1 and CDR2 are LNHDA and SQIVND (reference sequence). The CDR3 loop reads CASMWTGGSEAFF. The CDR3 nucleotides are TGTGCCAGTATGTGGACAGGGGGCTCTGAAGCTTTCTTT.

CDR3 DNA sequence: TGCGCCAGCAGCCAATGGGTAGGGGGCGCCCGGCTGTTCTTC. Its translation is CASSQWVGGARLFF. J is TRBJ2-1 and V is TRBV4-1; 7 bases map to TRBD1. Germline values: CDR1 MGHRA, CDR2 YSYEKL. After removal of 2 bases from V and 15 bases from J, the junction contained 13 bases not matched to a gene. The CDR3 runs 14 residues.

This chain uses TRBV30 with TRBJ1-2; TRBD1 aligns across 9 bases. After removal of 3 bases from V and 12 bases from J, the junction contained 11 bases not matched to a gene. CDR1 is GTSNPN, CDR2 SVGIG, per germline (reference sequence). The CDR3 totals 13 residues. CDR3 coding DNA: TGTGCCTGGAGACGGGCTGAGGGGACAGGGAACACCTTC. It codes for CAWRRAEGTGNTF.

This clone showed up just a few times. This chain links TRBV2 with TRBJ2-2; maybe TRBD1 (6 bases). This CDR3 spans 15 amino acids. V lost 8 bases and J 1 base, leaving 14 bases between the germline ends. Per the germline V gene, CDR1 is SNHLY and CDR2 is FYNNEI. The DNA of the CDR3 is TGTGCCAGCGGGTTGATGACAGGGAACACCGGGGAGCTGTTTTTT. This gives the protein CASGLMTGNTGELFF.